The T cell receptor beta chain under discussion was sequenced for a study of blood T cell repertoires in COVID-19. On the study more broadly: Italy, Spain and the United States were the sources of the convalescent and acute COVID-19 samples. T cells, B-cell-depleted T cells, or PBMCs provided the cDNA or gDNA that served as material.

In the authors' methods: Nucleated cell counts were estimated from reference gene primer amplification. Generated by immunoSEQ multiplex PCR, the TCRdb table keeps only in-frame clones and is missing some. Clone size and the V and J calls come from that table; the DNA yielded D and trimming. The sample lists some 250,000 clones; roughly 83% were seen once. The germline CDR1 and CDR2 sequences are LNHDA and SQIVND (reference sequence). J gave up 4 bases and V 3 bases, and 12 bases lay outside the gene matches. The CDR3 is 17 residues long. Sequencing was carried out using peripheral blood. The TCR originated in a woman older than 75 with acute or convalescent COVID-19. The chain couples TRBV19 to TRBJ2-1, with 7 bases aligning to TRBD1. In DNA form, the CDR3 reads TGTGCCAGTAGTATCAAAAAGCCAGGGACAGCTTACAATGAGCAGTTCTTC. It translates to CASSIKKPGTAYNEQFF.